This T cell receptor (beta chain) was captured by sequencing in a study of T cell repertoires in cytomegalovirus infection. Study-wide context: Based on public TCR beta signatures, there were indications of CMV infection and of a matching HLA type.

TCRdb re-derived calls from the reads in MiXCR, one entry per CDR3 protein. The table records roughly 150,000 distinct CDR3 sequences, about a fifth of them present only once. V lost 5 bases to trimming and J lost 4 bases; unmatched junction nucleotides: 6. The CDR3 is 15 amino acids. Germline assignment: CDR1 SGHVS and CDR2 FNYEAQ. This clonotype was counted a few times. Its cognate antigen is unknown. V gene TRBV7-6 combines with J gene TRBJ1-1; 11 positions match TRBD1. The TCR was taken from a human donor in good health (CMV status not recorded). Some clones in this sample may be carry-over from other donors' samples. The sample in question was CD8+ T cells from cultured PBMCs, obtained from culture after CMV antigen stimulation. CDR3 bases: TGTGCCAGCAGCCTGGGGACAGGGGGTTTCACTGAAGCTTTCTTT. Translation: CASSLGTGGFTEAFF. Variable domain in full (rest from reference TRBV7-6 and TRBJ1-1): GAGVSQSPRYKVTKRGQDVALRCDPISGHVSLYWYRQALGQGPEFLTYFNYEAQQDKSGLPNDRFSAERPEGSISTLTIQRTEQRDSAMYRCASSLGTGGFTEAFFGQGTRLTVV.